Shown below are 9 T cell receptor beta chains from a single sample sequenced in a study of cytomegalovirus exposure and HLA in healthy donors. Researchers ran the PCR with 60 Vbeta and 13 Jbeta primers. The protocol was immunoSEQ multiplex PCR, while the TCRdb copy is restricted to in-frame clones and leaves out a portion. The repertoire includes 180,000 or so clones, around 80% of them detected once, and 1.5% sits in the top ten. The specimen was PBMCs. The receptor set was obtained from a middle-aged man in good health and CMV-seronegative.

The CDR3 DNA reads TGTGCCAGCAGTTTAGGACTTAGGACCTACGAGCAGTACTTC. Translated, it gives CASSLGLRTYEQYF. This rearrangement joins TRBV28 to TRBJ2-7; possible D gene TRBD2, 5 bases. Germline V gene lookup returns CDR1 MDHEN and CDR2 SYDVKM. V lost 2 bases and J 2 bases, leaving 10 bases between the germline ends. This CDR3 spans 14 amino acids.

The genes are TRBV13 and TRBJ1-1, with D possibly matching TRBD1 (6 bases). This CDR3 region has 15 residues. Trimming took 5 bases from V and 0 from J, leaving 13 bases between them. The germline gives CDR1 PRHDT, CDR2 FYEKMQ (reference sequence). CDR3: CASSPSQGMNTEAFF. In DNA form, the CDR3 reads TGTGCCAGCAGCCCCTCACAGGGTATGAACACTGAAGCTTTCTTT.

The V call is TRBV29-1, the J call TRBJ2-3; 10 nucleotides line up with TRBD2. The J segment lost 3 bases and the V segment lost 5 bases, leaving 8 bases of the junction unmatched. The V gene's germline CDR1 is SQVTM and CDR2 ANQGSEA. The CDR3 has 15 amino acids. The CDR3 bases are TGCAGCGTTAAGACTAGCGGGCATAGAACAGATACGCAGTATTTT. Translated, it gives CSVKTSGHRTDTQYF.

This chain joins TRBV4-2 and TRBJ2-7; a weak D match, TRBD2 (6 bases). The germline V and J ends were trimmed by 1 base and 3 bases, with 13 bases remaining between them. Germline V gene data show CDR1 as LGHNA and CDR2 as YNFKEQ. The CDR3 consists of 15 residues. The CDR3 spells CASSQGRGTLYEQYF. CDR3 DNA sequence: TGTGCCAGCAGCCAAGGCCGGGGGACCCTCTACGAGCAGTACTTC.

The CDR3 nucleotides are TGTGCCAGCAGCTTAGACAGGGAGTATTCACCCCTCCACTTT. Translated: CASSLDREYSPLHF. This chain uses TRBV7-2 with TRBJ1-6; the D gene is possibly TRBD1 (6 bases). The germline gives CDR1 SGHTA, CDR2 FQGNSA. This CDR3 has 14 residues. Trimming stripped 1 base from V and 8 bases from J, with 9 bases between.

In DNA, the CDR3 is TGTGCCAGCAGTGAAGCCCAGAACTATGGCTACACCTTC. This encodes CASSEAQNYGYTF. The rearrangement uses TRBV6-1 and TRBJ1-2, with D unresolved. Germline CDR1 reads MNHNS; CDR2 reads SASEGT. CDR3 length: 13 residues. The ends were cut back, 0 bases at V and 2 bases at J, with 4 bases in the middle.

The chain is built from TRBV7-9 and TRBJ2-2, with no clear D. The CDR3 is made up of 15 amino acids. Trimming cost V 3 bases and J 3 bases, with 11 bases left between them. Germline V gene sequence: CDR1 SEHNR, CDR2 FQNEAQ (reference sequence). Written as DNA, the CDR3 is TGTGCCAGCAGCTTTGGAGCTGCGGACACCGGGGAGCTGTTTTTT. It is translated as CASSFGAADTGELFF.

This clone showed up just a few times. The chain's CDR3 is CASSLRDFPISYEQYF. The CDR3 region has the DNA TGTGCCAGCAGCCTACGGGACTTCCCCATCTCCTACGAGCAGTACTTC. V usage is TRBV11-3 and J usage is TRBJ2-7; tentatively, D is TRBD2 (6 bases). Germline CDR1 reads SGHNT; CDR2 reads YENEEA. The V end lost 5 bases, the J end lost 0 bases, and 17 bases lay between the germline ends. The CDR3 covers 16 residues.

V usage is TRBV18 and J usage is TRBJ2-3; 7 bases are shared with TRBD1. This CDR3 spans 17 amino acids. Per the germline V gene, CDR1 is KGHSH and CDR2 is LQKENI. Trimming removed 1 base from V and 0 bases from J; junction bases left unmatched: 7. The CDR3 loop is CASSPRGRGQSTDTQYF. The CDR3 DNA reads as TGTGCCAGCTCACCACGTGGTAGGGGGCAAAGCACAGATACGCAGTATTTT.